The 26 T cell receptor beta chains below all came from one sample that was sequenced in a study of blood T cell repertoires in COVID-19. Assay used: immunoSEQ multiplex PCR; TCRdb lists only in-frame clones, some missing. The sample yields more than 200,000 clones, 70% to 90% seen once. The sample taken for sequencing was peripheral blood. These receptors were collected from a man between 25 and 39 years old with active or convalescent COVID-19.

This chain links TRBV28 with TRBJ1-4; a possible D gene is TRBD1 (6 bases). Trimming pared 4 bases from V and 8 bases from J, leaving 11 bases between. The CDR3 is made up of 13 amino acids. From germline, CDR1 is MDHEN and CDR2 SYDVKM. CDR3 in amino acids: CASSSTGREKLFF. Written as DNA, the CDR3 is TGTGCCAGCAGTTCTACAGGGAGAGAAAAACTGTTTTTT.

The chain uses TRBV19 and TRBJ2-7, with a possible D match to TRBD1 (7 bases). V lost 3 bases, J lost 2 bases, and 17 bases lay in between. The CDR3 sequence is 16 residues long. Germline CDR1 and CDR2: LNHDA and SQIVND (reference sequence). The CDR3 spells CASSIFGGDRPYEQYF. The DNA of the CDR3 is TGTGCCAGTAGTATTTTCGGCGGGGACAGACCCTACGAGCAGTACTTC.

This sequence joins TRBV6-5 and TRBJ1-2, with TRBD1 matching 12 bases. The V gene's germline CDR1 is MNHEY and CDR2 SVGAGI. The CDR3 contains 15 residues. V lost 8 bases and J lost 6; bases outside the gene matches: 10. CDR3 DNA sequence: TGTGCCAGCGGACGGGACAGGGGGCTGTTGGATGGCTACACCTTC. This gives the protein CASGRDRGLLDGYTF.

This sequence joins TRBV29-1 and TRBJ2-1, with 10 nucleotides matching TRBD2. Germline V gene data show CDR1 as SQVTM and CDR2 as ANQGSEA. V gave up 0 bases and J gave up 6 bases; unmatched junction bases: 11. This CDR3 has 17 amino acids. This CDR3 reads CSVEDRGKRGGFNEQFF. The CDR3 DNA sequence: TGCAGCGTTGAAGATCGGGGCAAGCGGGGGGGCTTCAATGAGCAGTTCTTC.

This clone was detected a few times. The chain's CDR3 is CASSQGSWDTQYF. In DNA form, the CDR3 reads TGTGCCAGCAGCCAGGGTTCTTGGGATACGCAGTATTTT. The chain employs TRBV6-4 and TRBJ2-3; D might be TRBD1 (5 bases). Between the trimmed V and J ends, which lost 6 bases and 6 bases, there was a span of 13 bases. This CDR3 is 13 amino acids long. Germline V gene lookup returns CDR1 MRHNA and CDR2 SNTAGT.

The chain carries TRBV7-9 and TRBJ2-1, with a possible D match to TRBD2 (5 bases). Per the germline V gene, CDR1 is SEHNR and CDR2 is FQNEAQ (reference sequence). The CDR3 totals 13 residues. The ends were cut back, 3 bases at V and 10 bases at J, with 13 bases in the middle. The CDR3: CASSLAGAGEQFF. In nucleotides, the CDR3 is TGTGCCAGCAGCTTGGCGGGCGCAGGCGAGCAGTTCTTC.

The table lists this clone with a count of one. The chain combines TRBV5-1 with TRBJ1-1; 9 positions agree with TRBD1. The germline V gene encodes CDR1 SGHRS and CDR2 YFSETQ. The CDR3 is made up of 16 amino acids. Unmatched junction bases numbered 9, after V lost 2 bases and J lost 4 bases. The CDR3 DNA reads TGCGCCAGCAGCTTAAAGACAGGGGGTATTGGCACTGAAGCTTTCTTT. Protein: CASSLKTGGIGTEAFF.

The chain carries TRBV4-1 and TRBJ1-5; tentative D call: TRBD1 (5 bases). The V and J ends lost 1 base and 2 bases respectively, with 6 bases between them. CDR1 and CDR2 (germline): MGHRA, YSYEKL. The CDR3 runs to 14 residues. The CDR3 protein is CASSQVRGNQPQHF. The CDR3 bases are TGCGCCAGCAGCCAAGTCAGGGGCAATCAGCCCCAGCATTTT.

The J gene is TRBJ1-1, the V gene TRBV20-1; D not certain. CDR1 is DFQATT, CDR2 SNEGSKA, per germline (reference sequence). Trimming removed 5 bases at V and 4 bases at J, with 8 bases between. The CDR3 is made up of 11 amino acids. CDR3 sequence reads: CSAPEGTEAFF. The DNA for the CDR3 is TGCAGTGCTCCAGAGGGCACTGAAGCTTTCTTT.

The V gene is TRBV13, the J gene TRBJ2-1; no definite D call. Deletions cut 3 bases from V and 9 bases from J, with 12 bases between. This CDR3 region has 13 residues. Germline V lookup: CDR1 PRHDT, CDR2 FYEKMQ (reference sequence). The CDR3 DNA follows: TGTGCCAGCAGCTTTTCAGTTTTTGTTGAGCAGTTCTTC. Translating gives CASSFSVFVEQFF.

The rearrangement joins TRBV12-5 to TRBJ2-7, with D hard to call. The length of the CDR3 is 16 residues. Germline V gene data show CDR1 as LGHNT and CDR2 as FRNRAP. V lost 0 bases and J 5 bases, leaving 17 bases between the germline ends. The CDR3 bases are TGTGCTAGTGGTTTGGTAGCTGCACCGGTTCCGGACGAGCAGTACTTC. Translated, it gives CASGLVAAPVPDEQYF.

The chain recombines TRBV9 with TRBJ2-7; 9 bases align to TRBD2. With 0 bases clipped from V and 4 bases from J, the junction kept 5 bases outside the gene matches. CDR3 size: 15 residues. Germline values: CDR1 SGDLS, CDR2 YYNGEE. CDR3 loop: CASSVGVSGGYEQYF. DNA for the CDR3: TGTGCCAGCAGCGTAGGGGTTAGCGGGGGATACGAGCAGTACTTC.

This clone was observed a few times. The genes are TRBV7-8 and TRBJ2-5; D gene ambiguous. From germline, CDR1 is SGHVS and CDR2 FQNEAQ. The CDR3 has 13 amino acids. V lost 4 bases and J 7 bases, leaving 13 bases between the germline ends. The CDR3 coding sequence is TGTGCCAGCAGCTCAACACGGGTCGGGACCCAGTACTTC. It encodes CASSSTRVGTQYF.

V and J are TRBV6-5 and TRBJ2-7; the D is unclear. Germline values: CDR1 MNHEY, CDR2 SVGAGI. The CDR3 runs to 15 residues. Trimming removed 7 bases from V and 4 bases from J, with 20 bases in between. CDR3 amino acids: CASTANLTPRYEQYF. DNA for the CDR3: TGTGCCAGCACCGCGAACTTGACACCGCGTTACGAGCAGTACTTC.

This clone was counted between two and nine times. The chain combines TRBV24-1 with TRBJ1-2; tentative D call: TRBD1 (6 bases). In germline, CDR1 is KGHDR, CDR2 SFDVKD. This CDR3 spans 14 amino acids. V was cut by 12 bases and J by 0 bases, with 16 bases left in between. The CDR3 coding sequence is TGTGCCCCGAGACAGGACTCTACTAACTATGGCTACACCTTC. It yields the protein CAPRQDSTNYGYTF.

The chain carries TRBV5-1 and TRBJ2-3, with TRBD2 identical over 8 bases. Trimming removed 4 bases from V and 0 bases from J; junction bases left unmatched: 4. CDR1 and CDR2 from the germline V gene are SGHRS and YFSETQ. The CDR3 loop spans 15 amino acids. Here the CDR3 DNA reads TGCGCCAGCAGCCGAGCGGGGGCTAGCACAGATACGCAGTATTTT. This gives the protein CASSRAGASTDTQYF.

The rearrangement uses TRBV18 and TRBJ2-7; 7 bases agree with TRBD2. V was clipped by 1 base and J by 0 bases; unmatched bases: 6. Per germline, CDR1 KGHSH and CDR2 LQKENI. The CDR3 totals 16 residues. The CDR3 region is CASSPRETSFSYEQYF. CDR3 DNA: TGTGCCAGCTCACCACGAGAGACTAGCTTCTCCTACGAGCAGTACTTC.

This chain joins TRBV2 and TRBJ2-3; 7 bases are a match to TRBD2. The CDR3 consists of 15 residues. V lost 8 bases to trimming and J lost 3 bases; unmatched junction nucleotides: 11. CDR1 is SNHLY and CDR2 is FYNNEI in the germline V gene. This CDR3 is CASGDGGSGTDTQYF. The CDR3 nucleotides read TGTGCCAGCGGGGACGGGGGGTCTGGAACAGATACGCAGTATTTT.

The V gene is TRBV11-2, the J gene TRBJ1-6; TRBD1 matches 8 bases. CDR1 and CDR2 (germline): SGHAT, FQNNGV. The CDR3 is 14 amino acids. The ends lost 5 bases at V and 7 bases at J; junction bases unmatched: 4. The CDR3 loop is CASSIRTGNSPLHF. Here the CDR3 DNA reads TGTGCCAGCAGCATAAGGACAGGGAATTCACCCCTCCACTTT.

V and J are TRBV9 and TRBJ2-7; TRBD2 might be the D (6 bases). The V end was cut by 4 bases, the J end by 4 bases, with 18 bases between. The CDR3 totals 15 residues. Germline V lookup: CDR1 SGDLS, CDR2 YYNGEE. CDR3 amino acids: CASSPAAGISYEQYF. Here the CDR3 DNA reads TGTGCCAGCAGCCCCGCGGCGGGAATTTCTTACGAGCAGTACTTC. The variable domain in full, with the rest retrieved from reference TRBV9 and TRBJ2-7, is DSGVTQTPKHLITATGQRVTLRCSPRSGDLSVYWYQQSLDQGLQFLIQYYNGEERAKGNILERFSAQQFPDLHSELNLSSLELGDSALYFCASSPAAGISYEQYFGPGTRLTVT.

The chain couples TRBV20-1 to TRBJ2-3; tentatively, D is TRBD2 (6 bases). Looked up from germline, CDR1 is DFQATT and CDR2 is SNEGSKA (reference sequence). V was shortened by 5 bases and J by 4 bases, with 7 bases between the two germline ends. The length of the CDR3 is 11 residues. The CDR3 nucleotides are TGCAGTGCTGGGAGGCCAGATACGCAGTATTTT. Residues: CSAGRPDTQYF.

The chain couples TRBV4-3 to TRBJ2-7, with 7 bases lining up with TRBD1. The CDR3 sequence is 19 residues long. Germline trimming cut 1 base from V and 3 bases from J; bases unmatched to any gene: 18. Germline V gives CDR1 LGHNA, CDR2 YSLEER. The CDR3 here is CASSQVLGGSPKIYYEQYF. Here the CDR3 DNA reads TGCGCCAGCAGCCAAGTATTAGGGGGCTCCCCAAAAATCTACTACGAGCAGTACTTC.

The count of this clone is one. J is TRBJ2-1 and V is TRBV4-1; perhaps TRBD2 as D (6 bases). The CDR3 contains 14 residues. Trimming took off 3 bases at V and 3 bases at J, with 9 bases between the two ends. Germline V gives CDR1 MGHRA, CDR2 YSYEKL. The CDR3 region has the DNA TGCGCCAGCAGCCAGCGGGGTAACTACAATGAGCAGTTCTTC. Amino acid sequence: CASSQRGNYNEQFF.

This sequence joins TRBV10-3 and TRBJ2-3; TRBD2 matches at 10 bases. The ends lost 11 bases at V and 0 bases at J; junction bases unmatched: 8. The germline V gene encodes CDR1 ENHRY and CDR2 SYGVKD. The CDR3 runs to 15 residues. Here the CDR3 reads CAAGLAERSTDTQYF. The CDR3 DNA reads as TGTGCCGCTGGACTAGCGGAAAGAAGCACAGATACGCAGTATTTT.

V gene TRBV2 combines with J gene TRBJ1-3; D remains ambiguous. The ends were cut back, 4 bases at V and 3 bases at J, with 13 bases in the middle. Germline V gene data show CDR1 as SNHLY and CDR2 as FYNNEI. The CDR3 is 15 residues long. The CDR3, as DNA: TGTGCCAGCAGTGCGCAGGCTATTGATGGAAACACCATATATTTT. Translating it yields CASSAQAIDGNTIYF.

This clone showed up just once. The V gene is TRBV2, the J gene TRBJ1-5; maybe TRBD1 (5 bases). V was shortened by 3 bases and J by 9 bases, with 21 bases between the two germline ends. Germline CDR1 reads SNHLY; CDR2 reads FYNNEI. There are 16 residues in the CDR3. CDR3 DNA sequence: TGTGCCAGCAGTGATCAGGGTTTGACAGTTAATATGCCCCAGCATTTT. Residues: CASSDQGLTVNMPQHF.